Included here is one T cell receptor beta chain sequence, with context. Antigen specificity is unknown. In TCRdb, the reads were re-called with MiXCR into one record per CDR3 protein. Found here are just under 500,000 distinct CDR3 sequences, 25% to 35% of them singletons; the top ten hold about 17%. The germline V gene has CDR1 SGHTA and CDR2 FQGNSA. The CDR3 loop spans 14 amino acids. Trimming removed 5 bases from V and 9 bases from J; junction bases left unmatched: 7. The entry originates in a study of T cell repertoires in cytomegalovirus infection. This chain connects TRBV7-2 to TRBJ2-1, with 10 bases identical to TRBD2. This clonotype was obtained from a human donor in good health (CMV status not recorded). Some clones in this sample may be carry-over from other donors' samples. The sequencing here drew on cultured PBMCs, taken from culture after CMV antigen stimulation. The DNA of the CDR3 is TGTGCCAGCAGCCCGTACGGACTAGCGGCTGAGCAGTTCTTC. Amino acid sequence: CASSPYGLAAEQFF. Together with reference TRBV7-2 and TRBJ2-1, the CDR3 gives the full variable domain: GAGVSQSPSNKVTEKGKDVELRCDPISGHTALYWYRQSLGQGLEFLIYFQGNSAPDKSGLPSDRFSAERTGGSVSTLTIQRTQQEDSAVYLCASSPYGLAAEQFFGPGTRLTVL.